The source of this T cell receptor (beta chain) is a study of T cells after posttransplantation cyclophosphamide. Study-wide findings and caveats: TRB clonality was highly associated with recipient CMV seropositivity and reactivation. Skin or GI-infiltrating T cells shared few TRB sequences with blood.

Trimming took 5 bases from V and 0 from J, leaving 8 bases between them. The length of the CDR3 is 13 residues. The germline V gene encodes CDR1 MNHEY and CDR2 SMNVEV (reference sequence). Libraries were prepared by immunoSEQ multiplex PCR; TCRdb keeps only in-frame clonotypes and omits some of them. The sample is made up of some 4,000 clones, none counted only once. This clone came up many times. The target antigen is unknown. Treatment was busulfan-fludarabine conditioning, a marrow graft, and cyclophosphamide on days +3 and +4. Material: PBMCs, obtained after allogeneic stem cell transplant with posttransplant cyclophosphamide. The source is a female patient in her late teens or twenties who received an allogeneic stem cell transplant from an unrelated donor, was CMV-positive, and had acute GVHD only. A share of the T cells may be of graft donor origin. This chain connects TRBV27 to TRBJ2-7, with D maybe TRBD2 (5 bases). CDR3 sequence reads: CASSGGYSYEQYF. The CDR3 DNA follows: TGTGCCAGCAGTGGCGGGTACTCCTACGAGCAGTACTTC.